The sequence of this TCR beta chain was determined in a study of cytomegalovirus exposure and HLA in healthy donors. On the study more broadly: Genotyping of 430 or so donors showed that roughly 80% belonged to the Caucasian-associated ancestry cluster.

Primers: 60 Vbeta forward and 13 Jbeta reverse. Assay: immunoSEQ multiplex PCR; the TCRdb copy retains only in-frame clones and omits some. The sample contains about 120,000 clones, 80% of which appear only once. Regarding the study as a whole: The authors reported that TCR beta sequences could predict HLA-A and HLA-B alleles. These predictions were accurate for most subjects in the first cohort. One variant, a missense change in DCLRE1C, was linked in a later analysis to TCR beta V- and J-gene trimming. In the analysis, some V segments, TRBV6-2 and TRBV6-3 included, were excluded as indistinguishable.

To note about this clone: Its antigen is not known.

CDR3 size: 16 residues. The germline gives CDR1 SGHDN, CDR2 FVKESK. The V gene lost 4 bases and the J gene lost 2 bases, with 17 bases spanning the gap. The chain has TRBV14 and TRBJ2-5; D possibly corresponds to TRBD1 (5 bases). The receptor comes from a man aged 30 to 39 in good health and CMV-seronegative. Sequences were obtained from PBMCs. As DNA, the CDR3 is TGTGCCAGCAGCCTACGTGGGGCGCTGGGGCAAGAGACCCAGTACTTC. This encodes CASSLRGALGQETQYF.